One sample yielded the 23 T cell receptor beta chains listed below, sequenced in a study of graft-versus-host responses after intestinal transplantation. Repertoires were generated with immunoSEQ multiplex PCR, while TCRdb's copy carries only in-frame clones and drops some. The table includes about 51,000 clones, around 89% detected once. Their specific antigens are unknown. This specimen was unstimulated CD4+ T cells sorted from spleen or lymph node cells, taken before transplant. These receptors were taken from a human donor who was the organ donor for an intestinal transplant.

As regards this clone: This same CDR3 is encoded by further DNA sequences in the sample. The rearrangement joins TRBV5-1 to TRBJ2-3, with D perhaps TRBD1 (5 bases). Germline CDR1 is SGHRS and CDR2 is YFSETQ. With 0 bases removed from V and 3 bases from J, the gap between germline ends came to 11 bases. The CDR3 spans 15 residues. This CDR3 is CASSLAGKQTDTQYF. Written as DNA, the CDR3 is TGCGCCAGCAGCTTGGCAGGGAAACAGACAGATACGCAGTATTTT.

The V gene is TRBV5-1, the J gene TRBJ2-4; 10 nucleotides align to TRBD2. Germline CDR1 SGHRS, CDR2 YFSETQ. The CDR3 contains 17 residues. Trimming took 0 bases from V and 10 from J; bases not matched to a gene: 13. The CDR3 region is CASSLAGGASGSRIQYF. CDR3 coding DNA: TGCGCCAGCAGCTTGGCCGGGGGGGCTAGCGGGAGTAGGATTCAGTACTTC.

The genes are TRBV2 and TRBJ2-5; D remains unclear. The germline CDR1 and CDR2 sequences are SNHLY and FYNNEI. V was shortened by 3 bases and J by 1 base, with 6 bases between the two germline ends. This CDR3 has 13 amino acids. The CDR3 sequence is CASSDHFQETQYF. The CDR3 nucleotides are TGTGCCAGCAGTGATCACTTCCAAGAGACCCAGTACTTC.

This rearrangement joins TRBV7-8 to TRBJ2-1; no firm D call. V was clipped by 1 base and J by 8 bases, with 9 bases between them. The CDR3 runs 13 residues. CDR1 and CDR2 (germline): SGHVS, FQNEAQ. CDR3 in amino acids: CASSLVRGDEQFF. The CDR3 DNA is TGTGCCAGCAGCTTAGTTAGAGGCGATGAGCAGTTCTTC. The whole variable domain, filled in from reference TRBV7-8 and TRBJ2-1, reads GAGVSQSPRYKVAKRGQDVALRCDPISGHVSLFWYQQALGQGPEFLTYFQNEAQLDKSGLPSDRFFAERPEGSVSTLKIQRTQQEDSAVYLCASSLVRGDEQFFGPGTRLTVL.

In this sample, this clone turned up once. J is TRBJ1-1 and V is TRBV6-5; D not resolved. Germline CDR1 is MNHEY and CDR2 is SVGAGI. The CDR3 sequence is 11 residues long. V gave up 6 bases and J gave up 9 bases, with 11 bases separating them. In nucleotides, the CDR3 is TGTGCCAGCAGATCGCGGGTAAAAGCTTTCTTT. Translated, it gives CASRSRVKAFF.

The J gene is TRBJ2-7, the V gene TRBV9; 8 bases map to TRBD1. Germline CDR1 and CDR2: SGDLS and YYNGEE. V gave up 4 bases and J gave up 4 bases; unmatched junction bases: 7. The CDR3 is made up of 14 amino acids. CDR3 sequence: CASSPGQGWYEQYF. In DNA, the CDR3 is TGTGCCAGCAGCCCCGGACAGGGATGGTACGAGCAGTACTTC.

The chain combines TRBV19 with TRBJ2-7; D is undetermined. The germline V gene encodes CDR1 LNHDA and CDR2 SQIVND (reference sequence). Trimming took 5 bases from V and 3 from J, leaving 17 bases between them. This CDR3 is built from 15 residues. The CDR3 DNA follows: TGTGCCAGTAGTTTAAAGTGGCAGGTACTCTACGAGCAGTACTTC. Amino acid sequence: CASSLKWQVLYEQYF. The entire variable domain, with the rest obtained from reference TRBV19 and TRBJ2-7, is as follows: DGGITQSPKYLFRKEGQNVTLSCEQNLNHDAMYWYRQDPGQGLRLIYYSQIVNDFQKGDIAEGYSVSREKKESFPLTVTSAQKNPTAFYLCASSLKWQVLYEQYFGPGTRLTVT.

V usage is TRBV5-1 and J usage is TRBJ2-6, with 8 nucleotides matching TRBD1. Germline-derived CDR1 and CDR2 are SGHRS and YFSETQ. V was pared by 4 bases and J by 1 base, with 10 bases of the junction left unmatched. The CDR3 covers 18 residues. The CDR3 bases are TGCGCCAGCAGCCCGACGCCCCGACAGGGGTCTGGGGCCAACGTCCTGACTTTC. Translation: CASSPTPRQGSGANVLTF.

V usage is TRBV2 and J usage is TRBJ2-2, with 10 bases that match TRBD2. This CDR3 comprises 15 residues. V lost 4 bases to trimming and J lost 6 bases; unmatched junction nucleotides: 5. The V gene's germline CDR1 is SNHLY and CDR2 FYNNEI. CDR3 sequence (DNA): TGTGCCAGCAGTGTTGCTCTAGCGGGAGCCGGGGAGCTGTTTTTT. Amino acid sequence: CASSVALAGAGELFF.

The chain links TRBV4-1 to TRBJ1-3; D not resolved. Germline assignment: CDR1 MGHRA and CDR2 YSYEKL. CDR3 length equals 16 residues. Trimming removed 1 base at V and 9 bases at J, with 19 bases between. Here the CDR3 reads CASSQGVSSNTGTIYF. In DNA, the CDR3 is TGCGCCAGCAGCCAAGGAGTGTCGAGCAATACGGGCACCATATATTTT.

This clone was observed a single time. The J gene is TRBJ1-5, the V gene TRBV18, with D perhaps matching TRBD1 (6 bases). Trimming shortened V by 6 bases and J by 5 bases, and 14 bases separated the two germline ends. CDR3 length: 14 amino acids. The germline V gene encodes CDR1 KGHSH and CDR2 LQKENI. The CDR3 region has the DNA TGTGCCAGCTCGCTTCAGGGGAGGGATCAGCCCCAGCATTTT. This sequence encodes CASSLQGRDQPQHF. The complete variable domain, with remaining parts taken from reference TRBV18 and TRBJ1-5, reads NAGVMQNPRHLVRRRGQEARLRCSPMKGHSHVYWYRQLPEEGLKFMVYLQKENIIDESGMPKERFSAEFPKEGPSILRIQQVVRGDSAAYFCASSLQGRDQPQHFGDGTRLSIL.

This chain links TRBV30 with TRBJ1-4; D ambiguous. Germline V lookup: CDR1 GTSNPN, CDR2 SVGIG (reference sequence). The germline V and J ends were trimmed by 3 bases and 3 bases, with 11 bases remaining between them. The CDR3 consists of 14 residues. CDR3 sequence: CAWRGVGSNEKLFF. The CDR3 coding sequence is TGTGCCTGGAGGGGAGTGGGCTCTAATGAAAAACTGTTTTTT.

The V call is TRBV28, the J call TRBJ1-2; D may be TRBD1 (5 bases). V shed 5 bases and J shed 6 bases, with 13 bases lying between them. Germline CDR1 is MDHEN and CDR2 is SYDVKM. This CDR3 spans 13 amino acids. In DNA, the CDR3 is TGTGCCAGCAGTCCAACAGGTTTCAATGGCTACACCTTC. Protein sequence: CASSPTGFNGYTF.

CDR3 DNA sequence: TGTGCCAGCAGACCAGGGGGAACCGGGGCCAACGTCCTGACTTTC. Translating it yields CASRPGGTGANVLTF. V usage is TRBV6-5 and J usage is TRBJ2-6; TRBD1 matches 7 bases. CDR1 and CDR2 (germline): MNHEY, SVGAGI. Losses at the gene ends were 6 bases for V and 4 bases for J; bases not matched to a gene: 6. The CDR3 loop spans 15 amino acids.

This chain connects TRBV10-3 to TRBJ2-1; D may be TRBD2 (5 bases). The CDR3 has 14 amino acids. The germline V gene has CDR1 ENHRY and CDR2 SYGVKD. V lost 3 bases and J 6 bases, leaving 12 bases between the germline ends. The CDR3 region has the DNA TGTGCCATCAGTGACGGGGATACTAGCAATGAGCAGTTCTTC. Translating it yields CAISDGDTSNEQFF.

The chain recombines TRBV28 with TRBJ1-1, with 7 bases aligning to TRBD1. The CDR3 consists of 13 residues. Trimming cost V 4 bases and J 4 bases; bases outside gene matches: 3. Germline V gene lookup returns CDR1 MDHEN and CDR2 SYDVKM. The CDR3 region has the DNA TGTGCCAGCAGTTACAGGGGTTCCACTGAAGCTTTCTTT. Its protein is CASSYRGSTEAFF. Filled out from reference TRBV28 and TRBJ1-1, the complete variable domain reads DVKVTQSSRYLVKRTGEKVFLECVQDMDHENMFWYRQDPGLGLRLIYFSYDVKMKEKGDIPEGYSVSREKKERFSLILESASTNQTSMYLCASSYRGSTEAFFGQGTRLTVV.

This clone has just one count. The rearrangement joins TRBV5-1 to TRBJ2-1; TRBD2 is a possible D gene (6 bases). This CDR3 contains 16 residues. Per the germline V gene, CDR1 is SGHRS and CDR2 is YFSETQ. The V gene lost 5 bases and the J gene lost 0 bases, with 15 bases spanning the gap. The CDR3 loop reads CASRFTSGSSYNEQFF. The CDR3 nucleotides are TGCGCCAGCAGATTCACTTCCGGGAGCTCCTACAATGAGCAGTTCTTC.

The chain uses TRBV28 and TRBJ2-1, with 9 positions matching TRBD2. This CDR3 comprises 16 residues. The germline gives CDR1 MDHEN, CDR2 SYDVKM. The J segment lost 0 bases and the V segment lost 6 bases, leaving 6 bases of the junction unmatched. This CDR3 is CASSSLAGSSYNEQFF. The CDR3 DNA sequence: TGTGCCAGCAGCAGTCTAGCGGGAAGCTCCTACAATGAGCAGTTCTTC.

V and J are TRBV12-5 and TRBJ2-1; D gene uncertain. The CDR3 totals 11 residues. Germline V gene sequence: CDR1 LGHNT, CDR2 FRNRAP. V lost 6 bases to trimming and J lost 7 bases, with 7 bases between them. CDR3 DNA sequence: TGTGCTAGTGGGTCAAATAATGAGCAGTTCTTC. It yields the protein CASGSNNEQFF. Full variable domain (remainder filled in from reference TRBV12-5 and TRBJ2-1): DARVTQTPRHKVTEMGQEVTMRCQPILGHNTVFWYRQTMMQGLELLAYFRNRAPLDDSGMPKDRFSAEMPDATLATLKIQPSEPRDSAVYFCASGSNNEQFFGPGTRLTVL.

The genes are TRBV6-5 and TRBJ2-2; maybe TRBD1 (5 bases). CDR1 MNHEY and CDR2 SVGAGI come from the germline V gene. The CDR3 length is 15 residues. The V gene lost 6 bases and the J gene lost 1 base, with 12 bases spanning the gap. The CDR3 region has the DNA TGTGCCAGCAGGCGACAGCCTATGAACACCGGGGAGCTGTTTTTT. It yields the protein CASRRQPMNTGELFF.

As DNA, the CDR3 is TGTGCCAGCAGGCCGGGACAGGACTATGGCTACACCTTC. Protein sequence: CASRPGQDYGYTF. The chain couples TRBV2 to TRBJ1-2; 8 nucleotides align to TRBD1. Looked up from germline, CDR1 is SNHLY and CDR2 is FYNNEI. The CDR3 length is 13 residues. V was pared by 6 bases and J by 3 bases, with 3 bases of the junction left unmatched.

This chain joins TRBV18 and TRBJ2-7; 9 nucleotides align to TRBD1. This CDR3 is 15 amino acids long. Trimming cost V 4 bases and J 6 bases; bases outside gene matches: 10. Looked up from germline, CDR1 is KGHSH and CDR2 is LQKENI. CDR3: CASSRGDRALREQYF. The CDR3 DNA follows: TGTGCCAGCTCACGGGGGGACAGGGCACTCCGCGAGCAGTACTTC. Looking up the rest from reference TRBV18 and TRBJ2-7 gives the full variable domain: NAGVMQNPRHLVRRRGQEARLRCSPMKGHSHVYWYRQLPEEGLKFMVYLQKENIIDESGMPKERFSAEFPKEGPSILRIQQVVRGDSAAYFCASSRGDRALREQYFGPGTRLTVT.

The V and J genes are TRBV29-1 and TRBJ1-2, with TRBD1 as a possible D gene (6 bases). Trimming pared 6 bases from V and 7 bases from J, leaving 15 bases between. Per the germline V gene, CDR1 is SQVTM and CDR2 is ANQGSEA. The CDR3 sequence is 12 residues long. CDR3 in DNA: TGCAGCGTCCAAGCGGGGGCCGGTGGCTACACCTTC. This codes for CSVQAGAGGYTF.